Listed below are T cell receptor beta chains from one sample, sequenced in a study of cytomegalovirus exposure and HLA in healthy donors. Only in-frame clones appear in the TCRdb table, and some are missing; sequencing was by immunoSEQ multiplex PCR. Of 130,000 or so clones listed, approximately 74% are singletons. Sequencing used PBMCs. The source is a man in his forties in good health and CMV-seropositive. Each CDR3 is given with its conserved first and last residue. The D gene is left open where the match is weak. Size is stated for part of the rows, as once, few or many counts, or as a class when the clone is expanded.

v_gene: TRBV28
len: 15
d_gene: NA
abundance: NA
j_gene: TRBJ1-5
CDR3aa: CASSLGSRKNQPQHF
CDR3nt: TGTGCCAGCAGTTTAGGCTCCCGCAAAAATCAGCCCCAGCATTTT

v_gene: TRBV27
len: 14
d_gene: NA
abundance: NA
j_gene: TRBJ1-2
CDR3aa: CASSLNYRAGGYTF
CDR3nt: TGTGCCAGCAGTTTAAACTACAGGGCCGGGGGCTACACCTTC

v_gene: TRBV27
len: 17
d_gene: NA
abundance: NA
j_gene: TRBJ2-5
CDR3aa: CASSNQGWGMIQETQYF
CDR3nt: TGTGCCAGCAGTAACCAGGGGTGGGGGATGATACAAGAGACCCAGTACTTC

v_gene: TRBV27
len: 15
d_gene: NA
abundance: once
j_gene: TRBJ1-4
CDR3aa: CASSRREGSNEKLFF
CDR3nt: TGTGCCAGCAGTCGGAGGGAGGGATCTAATGAAAAACTGTTTTTT

v_gene: TRBV13
len: 12
d_gene: NA
abundance: NA
j_gene: TRBJ1-4
CDR3aa: CASSLGSEKLFF
CDR3nt: TGTGCCAGCAGCTTAGGTAGTGAAAAACTGTTTTTT

v_gene: TRBV9
len: 14
d_gene: TRBD2
abundance: NA
j_gene: TRBJ2-7
CDR3aa: CASSVGLAGYEQYF
CDR3nt: TGTGCCAGCAGCGTAGGACTAGCGGGCTACGAGCAGTACTTC

v_gene: TRBV27
len: 14
d_gene: NA
abundance: NA
j_gene: TRBJ1-1
CDR3aa: CASSKAGAGAEAFF
CDR3nt: TGTGCCAGCAGTAAGGCGGGGGCCGGGGCTGAAGCTTTCTTT

v_gene: TRBV5-6
len: 12
d_gene: NA
abundance: NA
j_gene: TRBJ1-2
CDR3aa: CASSSLVNGYTF
CDR3nt: TGTGCCAGCAGCTCCCTAGTGAATGGCTACACCTTC

v_gene: TRBV29-1
len: 14
d_gene: NA
abundance: NA
j_gene: TRBJ1-1
CDR3aa: CSVEATTGNTEAFF
CDR3nt: TGCAGCGTTGAGGCGACGACAGGGAACACTGAAGCTTTCTTT

v_gene: TRBV10-3
len: 15
d_gene: TRBD1
abundance: NA
j_gene: TRBJ1-6
CDR3aa: CAISLGTAFNSPLHF
CDR3nt: TGTGCCATCAGCCTAGGGACAGCTTTTAATTCACCCCTCCACTTT

v_gene: TRBV18
len: 15
d_gene: TRBD2
abundance: few
j_gene: TRBJ2-1
CDR3aa: CASSPRTSASNEQFF
CDR3nt: TGTGCCAGCTCACCACGAACTAGCGCCTCTAATGAGCAGTTCTTC

v_gene: TRBV2
len: 14
d_gene: NA
abundance: NA
j_gene: TRBJ1-1
CDR3aa: CASRGFGVGTEAFF
CDR3nt: TGTGCCAGCAGGGGCTTCGGGGTTGGCACTGAAGCTTTCTTT

v_gene: TRBV5-1
len: 15
d_gene: NA
abundance: once
j_gene: TRBJ1-3
CDR3aa: CASSLARTDRNTIYF
CDR3nt: TGCGCCAGCAGCTTGGCCCGGACAGACCGAAACACCATATATTTT

v_gene: TRBV27
len: 14
d_gene: TRBD1
abundance: NA
j_gene: TRBJ1-1
CDR3aa: CASSGQGGDTEAFF
CDR3nt: TGTGCCAGCAGTGGACAGGGCGGAGACACTGAAGCTTTCTTT

v_gene: TRBV6-5
len: 14
d_gene: TRBD1
abundance: NA
j_gene: TRBJ1-4
CDR3aa: CASRRTGGDEKLFF
CDR3nt: TGTGCCAGCAGGAGGACAGGGGGTGATGAAAAACTGTTTTTT

v_gene: TRBV6-1
len: 15
d_gene: TRBD1
abundance: NA
j_gene: TRBJ2-3
CDR3aa: CASSEGTGGVNTQYF
CDR3nt: TGTGCCAGCAGTGAGGGGACAGGGGGTGTGAATACGCAGTATTTT

v_gene: TRBV9
len: 15
d_gene: NA
abundance: NA
j_gene: TRBJ1-5
CDR3aa: CASSGAGRGDQPQHF
CDR3nt: TGTGCCAGCAGCGGAGCCGGGAGAGGCGATCAGCCCCAGCATTTT

v_gene: TRBV28
len: 15
d_gene: TRBD1
abundance: NA
j_gene: TRBJ1-2
CDR3aa: CASSLTGGNNYGYTF
CDR3nt: TGTGCCAGCAGTCTGACAGGGGGAAATAACTATGGCTACACCTTC